Listed below are T cell receptor beta chains from one sample, sequenced in a study of blood T cell repertoires in COVID-19. Some clones are missing from TCRdb's copy, which holds only in-frame ones; the method was immunoSEQ multiplex PCR. The sample includes fewer than 120,000 clones, nearly 90% of them seen just once. Sequencing was carried out using peripheral blood. The source of these receptors is a human donor in a cohort sampled during active COVID-19. The CDR3 runs from the conserved cysteine through the conserved F or W.

cdr3_length: 17; v_call: TRBV5-1; j_call: TRBJ1-4; cdr3_aa: CASSTGQGNLQGEKLFF
cdr3_length: 14; v_call: TRBV4-2; j_call: TRBJ1-1; cdr3_aa: CASSREDRTTEAFF
cdr3_length: 15; v_call: TRBV6-2/TRBV6-3; j_call: TRBJ2-7; cdr3_aa: CASSYSSSTAYEQYF
cdr3_length: 15; v_call: TRBV27; j_call: TRBJ2-1; cdr3_aa: CASRRLTSSYNEQFF
cdr3_length: 12; v_call: TRBV28; j_call: TRBJ1-2; cdr3_aa: CAISKTDYGYTF
cdr3_length: 17; v_call: TRBV29-1; j_call: TRBJ1-1; cdr3_aa: CSGNTRPGQRSNTEAFF
cdr3_length: 16; v_call: TRBV4-3; j_call: TRBJ2-5; cdr3_aa: CASSQDGAGVKETQYF
cdr3_length: 15; v_call: TRBV5-4; j_call: TRBJ2-3; cdr3_aa: CASSTRTHSTDTQYF
cdr3_length: 14; v_call: TRBV4-2; j_call: TRBJ2-3; cdr3_aa: CASSQDSRTDTQYF
cdr3_length: 19; v_call: TRBV4-2; j_call: TRBJ2-2; cdr3_aa: CASSLPGTSGRDLAGELFF
cdr3_length: 13; v_call: TRBV25-1; j_call: TRBJ1-2; cdr3_aa: CASSDPGVDGYTF
cdr3_length: 15; v_call: TRBV7-2; j_call: TRBJ2-1; cdr3_aa: CASSLAGQNNNEQFF
cdr3_length: 15; v_call: TRBV7-9; j_call: TRBJ2-7; cdr3_aa: CASSLGSERAYEQYF
cdr3_length: 15; v_call: TRBV6-1; j_call: TRBJ2-2; cdr3_aa: CASSEQAEGAGELFF
cdr3_length: 16; v_call: TRBV9; j_call: TRBJ2-2; cdr3_aa: CASSRGGGRNTGELFF
cdr3_length: 15; v_call: TRBV7-2; j_call: TRBJ2-1; cdr3_aa: CASSFSGLGGNEQFF
cdr3_length: 15; v_call: TRBV28; j_call: TRBJ2-2; cdr3_aa: CASSQSGSGTGELFF
cdr3_length: 15; v_call: TRBV7-2; j_call: TRBJ2-3; cdr3_aa: CASSSPGGPTDTQYF
cdr3_length: 18; v_call: TRBV4-2; j_call: TRBJ2-7; cdr3_aa: CASSQEPLKPRSTYEQYF
cdr3_length: 14; v_call: TRBV6-5; j_call: TRBJ1-5; cdr3_aa: CASSSTGDNQPQHF
cdr3_length: 18; v_call: TRBV11-2; j_call: TRBJ2-1; cdr3_aa: CASSLEDRGSVDYNEQFF
cdr3_length: 18; v_call: TRBV7-5; j_call: TRBJ1-1; cdr3_aa: CARSLDRGLFGHNTEAFF
cdr3_length: 13; v_call: TRBV7-2; j_call: TRBJ2-1; cdr3_aa: CASSLGSGVEQFF